The following is a T cell receptor beta chain sequence with its context. In the PCR, 60 Vbeta and 13 Jbeta primers were used. The authors' processing: Later, an analysis found about 80 million unique TCR beta chains, and 9.5 million to 11 million of these were shared. Clones were read by immunoSEQ multiplex PCR, and TCRdb kept only the in-frame ones, dropping some. V, J and clone size reflect that table, while D and trimming were determined from the DNA. The table records about 93,000 clones, around 80% of them present only once. The CDR3 covers 13 residues. The germline V and J ends were trimmed by 3 bases and 5 bases, with 9 bases remaining between them. CDR1 and CDR2 from the germline V gene are SGHDT and YYEEEE. This record comes from a study of cytomegalovirus exposure and HLA in healthy donors.

Sequenced: PBMCs. The clonotype comes from a man aged 25 to 40 in good health and CMV-seronegative. V and J are TRBV5-6 and TRBJ1-5, with TRBD1 as a possible D gene (6 bases). CDR3 DNA: TGTGCCAGCAGCTGGGGGCGGGATCAGCCCCAGCATTTT. This gives the protein CASSWGRDQPQHF.